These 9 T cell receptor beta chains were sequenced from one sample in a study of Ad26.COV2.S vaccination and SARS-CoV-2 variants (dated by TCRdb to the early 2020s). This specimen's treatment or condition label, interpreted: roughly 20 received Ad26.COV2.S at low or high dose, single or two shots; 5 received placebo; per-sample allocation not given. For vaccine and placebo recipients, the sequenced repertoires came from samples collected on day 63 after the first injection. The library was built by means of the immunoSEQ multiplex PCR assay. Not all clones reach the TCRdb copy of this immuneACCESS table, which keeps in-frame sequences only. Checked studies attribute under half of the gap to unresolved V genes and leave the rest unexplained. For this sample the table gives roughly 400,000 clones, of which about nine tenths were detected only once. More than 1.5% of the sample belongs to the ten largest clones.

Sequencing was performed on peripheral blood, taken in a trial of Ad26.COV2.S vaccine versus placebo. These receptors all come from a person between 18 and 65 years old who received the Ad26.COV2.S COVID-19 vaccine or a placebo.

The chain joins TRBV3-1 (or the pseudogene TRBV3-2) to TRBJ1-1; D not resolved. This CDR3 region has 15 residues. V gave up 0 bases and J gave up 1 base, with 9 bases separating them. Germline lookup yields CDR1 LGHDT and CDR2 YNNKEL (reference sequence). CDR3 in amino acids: CASSQDKGPNTEAFF. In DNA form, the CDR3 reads TGTGCCAGCAGCCAAGATAAGGGTCCGAACACTGAAGCTTTCTTT.

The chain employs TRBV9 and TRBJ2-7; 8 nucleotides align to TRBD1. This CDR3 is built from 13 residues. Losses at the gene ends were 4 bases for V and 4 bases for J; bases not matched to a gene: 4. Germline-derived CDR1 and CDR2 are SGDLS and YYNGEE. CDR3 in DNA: TGTGCCAGCAGCCATGGACAGGGATACGAGCAGTACTTC. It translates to CASSHGQGYEQYF.

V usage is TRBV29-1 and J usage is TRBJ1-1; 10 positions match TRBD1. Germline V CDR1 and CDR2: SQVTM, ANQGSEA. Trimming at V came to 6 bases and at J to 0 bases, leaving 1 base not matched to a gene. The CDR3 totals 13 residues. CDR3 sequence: CSVGQGVNTEAFF. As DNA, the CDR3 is TGCAGCGTCGGACAGGGGGTGAACACTGAAGCTTTCTTT.

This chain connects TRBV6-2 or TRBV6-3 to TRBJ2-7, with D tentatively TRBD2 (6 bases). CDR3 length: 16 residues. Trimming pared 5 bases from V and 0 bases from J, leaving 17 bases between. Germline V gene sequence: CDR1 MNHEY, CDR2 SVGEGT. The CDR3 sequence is CASSGGSPRLSYEQYF. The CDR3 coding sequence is TGTGCCAGCAGTGGAGGGTCCCCCCGACTCTCCTACGAGCAGTACTTC.

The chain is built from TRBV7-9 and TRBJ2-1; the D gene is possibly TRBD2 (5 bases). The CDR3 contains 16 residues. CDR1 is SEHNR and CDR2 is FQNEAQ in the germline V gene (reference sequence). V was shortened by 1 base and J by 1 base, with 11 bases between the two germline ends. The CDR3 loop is CASSLVRGYSYNEQFF. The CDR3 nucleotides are TGTGCCAGCAGCTTAGTTCGGGGTTATTCCTACAATGAGCAGTTCTTC.

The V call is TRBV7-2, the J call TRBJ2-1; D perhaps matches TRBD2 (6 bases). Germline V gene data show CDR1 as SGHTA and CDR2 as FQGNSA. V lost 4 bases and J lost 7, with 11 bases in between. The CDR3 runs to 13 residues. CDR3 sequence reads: CASSSRDSNEQFF. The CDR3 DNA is TGTGCCAGCAGCTCCCGGGACTCAAATGAGCAGTTCTTC.

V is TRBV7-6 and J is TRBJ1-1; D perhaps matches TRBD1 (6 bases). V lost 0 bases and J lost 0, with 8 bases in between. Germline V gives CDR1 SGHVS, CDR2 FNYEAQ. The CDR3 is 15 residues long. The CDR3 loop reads CASSLAGGLNTEAFF. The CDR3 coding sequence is TGTGCCAGCAGCTTAGCCGGGGGCTTGAACACTGAAGCTTTCTTT.

CDR3: CASSLEAYDSSSYNEQFF. DNA for the CDR3: TGTGCCAGCAGCTTAGAAGCGTATGATTCGAGCTCCTACAATGAGCAGTTCTTC. This chain joins TRBV7-9 and TRBJ2-1, with no clear D. Trimming stripped 1 base from V and 0 bases from J, with 16 bases between. The CDR3 has 18 residues. Germline V lookup: CDR1 SEHNR, CDR2 FQNEAQ (reference sequence).

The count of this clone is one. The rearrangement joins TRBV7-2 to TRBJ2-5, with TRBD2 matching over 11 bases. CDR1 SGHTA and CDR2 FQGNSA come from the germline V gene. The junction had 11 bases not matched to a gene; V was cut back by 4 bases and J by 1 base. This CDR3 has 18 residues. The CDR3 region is CASSSLAPSGGIQETQYF. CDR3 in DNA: TGTGCCAGCAGCTCGTTGGCGCCTAGCGGGGGGATCCAAGAGACCCAGTACTTC.